The text below deals with one T cell receptor (beta chain). In the original processing: Using reference gene primer amplification, nucleated cell counts were estimated. Libraries were prepared by immunoSEQ multiplex PCR; TCRdb keeps only in-frame clonotypes and omits some of them. That table furnishes V, J and clone size, whereas the DNA furnished D and trimming. The sample has about 100,000 clones; 70% to 85% are singletons. The sample comes from a study of blood T cell repertoires in COVID-19. On the study more broadly: Acute and convalescent COVID-19 samples came from the United States, Italy and Spain. In each case, the material was cDNA or gDNA derived from T cells, B-cell-depleted T cells, or PBMCs.

The junction had 7 bases not matched to a gene; V was cut back by 1 base and J by 5 bases. Germline values: CDR1 LGHNA, CDR2 YSLEER. The CDR3 runs 17 residues. The chain employs TRBV4-3 and TRBJ2-1; 11 bases are shared with TRBD2. This receptor was taken from a woman between 40 and 55 years old with acute or convalescent COVID-19. The sequencing input was peripheral blood. This CDR3 is CASSQGYTSGGHNEQFF. The CDR3 DNA reads as TGCGCCAGCAGCCAAGGCTACACTAGCGGGGGCCACAATGAGCAGTTCTTC.